This entry describes one T cell receptor (beta chain). Methods used by the authors: The assay estimated nucleated cells by amplifying reference gene primers. The method was immunoSEQ multiplex PCR; TCRdb's version includes in-frame clones alone and lacks a portion of them. That table gives V, J and clone size, and the DNA gave D and trimming. The data show fewer than 250,000 clones, roughly 80% seen once. This entry belongs to a study of blood T cell repertoires in COVID-19. This CDR3 spans 12 amino acids. V shed 6 bases and J shed 4 bases, with 7 bases lying between them. Germline V CDR1 and CDR2: PRHDT, FYEKMQ (reference sequence).

The chain joins TRBV13 to TRBJ1-5; D is uncertain. The receptor was derived from a woman between 40 and 50 years old who had been exposed to COVID-19. Input material: PBMCs or T cells enriched from blood (not recorded which). For the CDR3, the DNA is TGTGCCAGCAGTCAAACTAATCAGCCCCAGCATTTT. Translated: CASSQTNQPQHF.